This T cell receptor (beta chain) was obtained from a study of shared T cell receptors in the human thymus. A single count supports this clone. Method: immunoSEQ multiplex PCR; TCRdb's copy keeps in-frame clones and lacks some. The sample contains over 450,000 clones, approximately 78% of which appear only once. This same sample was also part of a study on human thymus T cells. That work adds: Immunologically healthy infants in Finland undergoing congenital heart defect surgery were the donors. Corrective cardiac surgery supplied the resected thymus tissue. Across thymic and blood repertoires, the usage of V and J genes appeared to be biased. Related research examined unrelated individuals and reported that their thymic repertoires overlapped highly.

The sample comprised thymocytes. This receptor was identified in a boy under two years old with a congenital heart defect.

CDR3 nucleotides: TGTGCCAGCAGTTACAGAGAGGGACTAGCGGTCTGGGAGCAGTACTTC. Its protein is CASSYREGLAVWEQYF. This rearrangement joins TRBV6-5 to TRBJ2-7; TRBD2 agrees at 11 bases. This CDR3 is built from 16 residues. The J segment lost 7 bases and the V segment lost 2 bases, leaving 10 bases of the junction unmatched. Per the germline V gene, CDR1 is MNHEY and CDR2 is SVGAGI.